Listed below are T cell receptor beta chains from one sample, sequenced in a study of shared clonotypes between healthy human individuals. Only in-frame clones appear in the TCRdb table, and some are missing; sequencing was by immunoSEQ multiplex PCR. The sample gives some 1.4 million clones, around 95% of which show up once; roughly 1.1% is in the top ten. Sequenced sample: naive CD4+ T cells sorted from blood. The receptors were gathered from a man aged 25-40 years in good health. The CDR3 runs from the conserved cysteine through the conserved F or W. The order of the fields is V gene, J gene, D gene, clone size, CDR3 DNA, CDR3 protein. The D gene is left open where the match is weak. Not all rows give a size; the values are once, few, many and, for expanded clones, a class.

TRBV6-5	TRBJ1-2	-	-	TGTGCCAGCAGTTACGTCTCGACAGCCGACTATGGCTACACCTTC	CASSYVSTADYGYTF
TRBV2	TRBJ2-3	TRBD2	-	TGTGCCAGCACCCAAGGGACTAGCGGGACCACAGATACGCAGTATTTT	CASTQGTSGTTDTQYF
TRBV2	TRBJ1-4	-	-	TGTGCCAGCAGTGAAGCGGTTGAGTGGGGATACGAAAAACTGTTTTTT	CASSEAVEWGYEKLFF
TRBV28	TRBJ2-7	-	-	TGTGCCAGCAGTTTACACCAACAGGACCCCTCCTACGAGCAGTACTTC	CASSLHQQDPSYEQYF
TRBV2	TRBJ2-1	-	-	TGTGCCAGTAACATAGGGCCTCGGGAGCAGTTCTTC	CASNIGPREQFF
TRBV7-2	TRBJ1-5	-	-	TGTGCCAGCAGCTTAGCGCCTACGTTTCCCTCTGGGGCCAATCAGCCCCAGCATTTT	CASSLAPTFPSGANQPQHF
TRBV2	TRBJ2-1	-	-	TGTGCCAGCATTTCACCAGGGGATAGTGAGCAGTTCTTC	CASISPGDSEQFF
TRBV2	TRBJ2-7	-	-	TGTGCCAGCAAAAGTAGGGGGGCCCCCATCTCCTACGAGCAGTACTTC	CASKSRGAPISYEQYF
TRBV5-8	TRBJ2-7	TRBD1	-	TGTGCCAGCAGCTCCCTCCCGGGACAGGGAGGCGAGCAGTACTTC	CASSSLPGQGGEQYF
TRBV28	TRBJ1-2	-	-	TGTGCCAGCAGTAATCCAGGCCATGGCTACACCTTC	CASSNPGHGYTF
TRBV5-6	TRBJ2-1	TRBD2	-	TGTGCCAGCAGCTTTAAGCGGGGCTCCTACAATGAGCAGTTCTTC	CASSFKRGSYNEQFF
TRBV19	TRBJ2-7	-	-	TGTGCCAGTAGTATAGTGCAGGGGACCTACGAGCAGTACTTC	CASSIVQGTYEQYF
TRBV19	TRBJ1-4	-	-	TGTGCCAGTAGTAAGAGGGCCTCAAATGAAAAACTGTTTTTT	CASSKRASNEKLFF
TRBV15	TRBJ1-5	-	once	TGTGCCACCAGCAGAGATCGTGGGGGTTATAGCAATCAGCCCCAGCATTTT	CATSRDRGGYSNQPQHF
TRBV4-1	TRBJ2-6	-	-	TGCGCCAGCAGCCAAGTACTGCTTTTTGGGGCCAACGTCCTGACTTTC	CASSQVLLFGANVLTF
TRBV10-1	TRBJ2-5	-	-	TGCGCCAGCAGTGAGGGTCCCGGAGGGGAGACCCAGTACTTC	CASSEGPGGETQYF
TRBV28	TRBJ2-3	TRBD2	-	TGTGCCAGCAGTTTGGGGTTCCTAGCGGGAGATTCCACAGCAGATACGCAGTATTTT	CASSLGFLAGDSTADTQYF
TRBV2	TRBJ1-3	-	once	TGTGCCAAGGACCGCCAGGGTGTAACTGGAAACACCATATATTTT	CAKDRQGVTGNTIYF
TRBV30	TRBJ1-3	-	-	TGTGCCTGGAGTGTAGGGACAAACTCTGGAAACACCATATATTTT	CAWSVGTNSGNTIYF
TRBV5-1	TRBJ2-1	-	-	TGCGCCAGCAGCAGCCCCGCCCCGCCCAATAACAATGAGCAGTTCTTC	CASSSPAPPNNNEQFF
TRBV19	TRBJ2-7	TRBD1	-	TGTGCCAGTAGTATCGGGCCAGGGGGTGGCGGCGAGCAGTACTTC	CASSIGPGGGGEQYF
TRBV19	TRBJ1-5	TRBD1	-	TGTGCCACCCTGGATCGAAACAGGGGCGGCAATCAGCCCCAGCATTTT	CATLDRNRGGNQPQHF
TRBV19	TRBJ1-2	-	-	TGTGCCAGTAGTATTCCGGGAAAAACCTCGACAGGCTCTAAAGGCTACACCTTC	CASSIPGKTSTGSKGYTF
TRBV9	TRBJ2-1	-	-	TGTGCCAGCAGCGTAGCTCCCCAGGGCAATGAGCAGTTCTTC	CASSVAPQGNEQFF
TRBV10-3	TRBJ1-2	-	-	TGTGCCATCAGTGAGCGTTCGACTACGGGGGGCTACACCTTC	CAISERSTTGGYTF
TRBV5-1	TRBJ2-3	TRBD1	-	TGCGCCAGCAGCGGGGGACAGGGGGCGACAGATACGCAGTATTTT	CASSGGQGATDTQYF
TRBV6-6	TRBJ1-4	-	-	TGTGCCAGCAGTTACAAGGAGGTTGAAAAACTGTTTTTT	CASSYKEVEKLFF
TRBV5-1	TRBJ2-5	TRBD2	-	TGCGCCAGCAGCTGGATGACTAGCGGGCAAGAGACCCAGTACTTC	CASSWMTSGQETQYF
TRBV10-1	TRBJ2-7	-	-	TGCGCCAGCAGTCCCCGGCCGAGCTCCTACGAGCAGTACTTC	CASSPRPSSYEQYF
TRBV5-1	TRBJ2-7	-	-	TGCGCCAGCAGCACAGGACAGTTCTCCTACGAGCAGTACTTC	CASSTGQFSYEQYF
TRBV4-1	TRBJ2-1	-	-	TGCGCCAGCAGCCCCCGGGTGCGTCAGAGCTCCTACAATGAGCAGTTCTTC	CASSPRVRQSSYNEQFF
TRBV5-1	TRBJ2-7	TRBD1	-	TGCGCCAGCAGCAAACCGGGACAGATCTACGAGCAGTACTTC	CASSKPGQIYEQYF
TRBV5-1	TRBJ1-4	TRBD1	-	TGCGCCAGCAGCTTGGAAGGGGGCGGTGAAAAACTGTTTTTT	CASSLEGGGEKLFF
TRBV7-9	TRBJ1-5	-	-	TGTGCCAGCAGCTTAACCGGTCCACAGCCCCAGCATTTT	CASSLTGPQPQHF
TRBV15	TRBJ2-1	-	-	TGTGCCACCTCGGGACTCGGCTCCTACAATGAGCAGTTCTTC	CATSGLGSYNEQFF
TRBV27	TRBJ2-1	TRBD2	once	TGTGCCAGCAGGAATAGCGGGAGAATAACCTACAATGAGCAGTTCTTC	CASRNSGRITYNEQFF
TRBV19	TRBJ1-5	-	-	TGTGCCAGTAGTATAGTAACAGGAGGGAGCAATCAGCCCCAGCATTTT	CASSIVTGGSNQPQHF
TRBV19	TRBJ1-4	-	-	TGTGCCAGTAGTGTGGGGGCTGTAACTAATGAAAAACTGTTTTTT	CASSVGAVTNEKLFF
TRBV11-2	TRBJ2-5	-	-	TGTGCCAGCAGCCCCCGAGTTGTTTTGACCCGAGAGACCCAGTACTTC	CASSPRVVLTRETQYF
TRBV9	TRBJ1-3	TRBD1	-	TGTGCCAGCAGCCCAGAGACAGGGGTCCTCTCTGGAAACACCATATATTTT	CASSPETGVLSGNTIYF
TRBV5-1	TRBJ2-2	-	-	TGCGCCAGCAGCTTGTCGGCGCGCGCGAACACCGGGGAGCTGTTTTTT	CASSLSARANTGELFF
TRBV29-1	TRBJ2-3	TRBD2	once	TGCAGCGTTGAAACGGGGGGGAGAGATACGCAGTATTTT	CSVETGGRDTQYF
TRBV5-6	TRBJ1-5	-	-	TGTGCCAGCAGTTCAAATAATCAGCCCCAGCATTTT	CASSSNNQPQHF
TRBV28	TRBJ1-4	-	-	TGTGCCAGCAGTCTCGGATATACAACTAATGAAAAACTGTTTTTT	CASSLGYTTNEKLFF
TRBV19	TRBJ1-4	TRBD1	-	TGTGCCAGTAGTATTTCCCCCGCGGGACAGGGAACGCAGGCAACTAATGAAAAACTGTTTTTT	CASSISPAGQGTQATNEKLFF
TRBV5-1	TRBJ1-2	TRBD1	-	TGCGCCAGCAGCAGGACAGGGTCGGATGGCTACACCTTC	CASSRTGSDGYTF
TRBV15	TRBJ2-5	TRBD2	-	TGTGCCACCAGCAGTGAAGCGGGACAAGAGACCCAGTACTTC	CATSSEAGQETQYF
TRBV6-1	TRBJ2-1	-	-	TGTGCCCCGACGGCCACTGAGCAGTTCTTC	CAPTATEQFF
TRBV30	TRBJ2-1	TRBD2	-	TGTGCCTGGAGTGTACGAGGGCGGGGGGGCTCCTTCTACAATGAGCAGTTCTTC	CAWSVRGRGGSFYNEQFF
TRBV19	TRBJ1-3	-	-	TGTGCCAGTAGTGAAACTGGAAACACCATATATTTT	CASSETGNTIYF
TRBV6-1	TRBJ2-3	TRBD2	-	TGTGCCAGCAAATCTGGCGCTAGCGGGAAGGATACGCAGTATTTT	CASKSGASGKDTQYF